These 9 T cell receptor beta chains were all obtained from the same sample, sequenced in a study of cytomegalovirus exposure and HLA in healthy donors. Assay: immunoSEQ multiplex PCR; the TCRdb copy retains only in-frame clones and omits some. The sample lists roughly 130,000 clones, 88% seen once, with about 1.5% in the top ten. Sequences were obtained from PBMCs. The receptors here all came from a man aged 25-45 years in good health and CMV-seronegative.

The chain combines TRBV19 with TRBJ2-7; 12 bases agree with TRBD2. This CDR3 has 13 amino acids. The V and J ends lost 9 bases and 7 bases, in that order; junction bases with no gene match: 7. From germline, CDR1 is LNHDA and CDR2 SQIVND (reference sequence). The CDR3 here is CASRRLAGEEQYF. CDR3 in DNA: TGTGCCAGCAGGAGACTAGCGGGAGAGGAGCAGTACTTC.

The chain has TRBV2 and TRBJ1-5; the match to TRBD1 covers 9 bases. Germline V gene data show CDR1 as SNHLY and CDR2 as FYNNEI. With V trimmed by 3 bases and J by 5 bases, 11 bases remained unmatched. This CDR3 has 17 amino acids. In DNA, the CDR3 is TGTGCCAGCAGTGATCCCCACAGGGGGCGCGGGGATCAGCCCCAGCATTTT. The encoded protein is CASSDPHRGRGDQPQHF. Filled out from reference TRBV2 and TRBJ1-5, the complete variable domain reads EPEVTQTPSHQVTQMGQEVILRCVPISNHLYFYWYRQILGQKVEFLVSFYNNEISEKSEIFDDQFSVERPDGSNFTLKIRSTKLEDSAMYFCASSDPHRGRGDQPQHFGDGTRLSIL.

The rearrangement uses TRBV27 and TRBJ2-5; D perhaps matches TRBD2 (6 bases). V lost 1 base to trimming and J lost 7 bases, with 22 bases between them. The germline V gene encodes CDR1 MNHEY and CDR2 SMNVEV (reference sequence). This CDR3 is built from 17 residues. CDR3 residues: CASSLFGDGLSFGTQYF. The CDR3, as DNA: TGTGCCAGCAGTTTATTCGGAGACGGACTAAGTTTTGGGACCCAGTACTTC.

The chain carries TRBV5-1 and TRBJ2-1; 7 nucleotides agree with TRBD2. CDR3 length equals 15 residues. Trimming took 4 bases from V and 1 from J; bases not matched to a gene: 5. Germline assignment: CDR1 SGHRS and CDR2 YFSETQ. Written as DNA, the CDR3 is TGCGCCAGCAGCCTTACTAGCGTTTCCTACAATGAGCAGTTCTTC. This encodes CASSLTSVSYNEQFF.

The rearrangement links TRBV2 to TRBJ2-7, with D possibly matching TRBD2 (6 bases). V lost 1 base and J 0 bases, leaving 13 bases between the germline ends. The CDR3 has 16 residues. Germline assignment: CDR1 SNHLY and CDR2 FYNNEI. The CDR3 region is CASSEGVLGGSYEQYF. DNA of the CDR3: TGTGCCAGCAGTGAAGGTGTGTTGGGGGGCTCCTACGAGCAGTACTTC.

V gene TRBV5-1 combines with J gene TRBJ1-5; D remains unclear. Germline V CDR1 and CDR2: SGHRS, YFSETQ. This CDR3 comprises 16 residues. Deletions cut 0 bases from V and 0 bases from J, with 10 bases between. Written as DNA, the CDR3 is TGCGCCAGCAGCTTGGGGGCAGTCAATAGCAATCAGCCCCAGCATTTT. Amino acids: CASSLGAVNSNQPQHF. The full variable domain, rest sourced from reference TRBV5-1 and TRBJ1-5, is KAGVTQTPRYLIKTRGQQVTLSCSPISGHRSVSWYQQTPGQGLQFLFEYFSETQRNKGNFPGRFSGRQFSNSRSEMNVSTLELGDSALYLCASSLGAVNSNQPQHFGDGTRLSIL.

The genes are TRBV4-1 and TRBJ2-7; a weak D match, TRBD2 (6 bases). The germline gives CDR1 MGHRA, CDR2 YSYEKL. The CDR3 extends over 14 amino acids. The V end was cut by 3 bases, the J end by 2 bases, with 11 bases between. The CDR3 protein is CASSQGTGTYEQYF. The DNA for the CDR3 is TGCGCCAGCAGCCAGGGGACTGGAACCTACGAGCAGTACTTC.

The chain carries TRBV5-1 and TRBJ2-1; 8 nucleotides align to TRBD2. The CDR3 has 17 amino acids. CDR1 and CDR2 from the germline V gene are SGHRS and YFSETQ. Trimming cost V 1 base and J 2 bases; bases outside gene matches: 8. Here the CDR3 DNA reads TGCGCCAGCAGCTTGAGGGGAAGCGGGAGAACCTACAATGAGCAGTTCTTC. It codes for CASSLRGSGRTYNEQFF.

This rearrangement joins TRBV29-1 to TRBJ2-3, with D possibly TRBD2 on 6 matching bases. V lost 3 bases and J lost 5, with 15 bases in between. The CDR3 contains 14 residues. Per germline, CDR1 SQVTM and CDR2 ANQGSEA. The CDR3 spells CSVEGLLARDTQYF. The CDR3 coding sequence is TGCAGCGTTGAGGGACTCCTAGCGAGAGATACGCAGTATTTT.